The clone carrying this T cell receptor (beta chain) appeared once. This CDR3 contains 13 residues. Trimming took off 6 bases at V and 2 bases at J, with 7 bases between the two ends. Through Arm-PCR of CDR3 regions and iRepertoire HTBI primers, TCR beta libraries were built. TCRdb fed the multiplex PCR reads into MiXCR, producing one record per CDR3 protein. Counted here are a few hundred thousand distinct CDR3 sequences, around 20% occurring once; the ten biggest clones make up approximately 20%. Time point indicated: newly diagnosed GD, antithyroid drugs for less than 3 months. There was RNA extracted from PBMCs, and the TCR library was made from it. The data originate from a study of regulatory T cells in long-lasting Graves disease.

The receptor was derived from a female donor with Graves disease. The sequencing used peripheral blood mononuclear cells (PBMCs), collected at new diagnosis, from a patient treated with antithyroid drugs. The V call is TRBV12-3 or TRBV12-4, the J call TRBJ1-4; D possibly corresponds to TRBD1 (6 bases). CDR3 amino acids: CASSQGTNEKLFF. DNA of the CDR3: TGTGCCAGCAGCCAGGGGACTAATGAAAAACTGTTTTTT.